This TCR beta chain was documented in a study of identical twins. A few counts support this clonotype. The germline V and J ends were trimmed by 5 bases and 0 bases, with 10 bases remaining between them. CDR1 is SGHKS, CDR2 YYEKEE, per germline (reference sequence). The CDR3 has 14 residues. TCRdb analysed the 5' RACE reads with MiXCR anew, one entry per CDR3 protein. The data show more than 400,000 distinct CDR3 sequences, 12% to 15% seen once. The same data also contributed to another study, on yellow fever vaccine responses in identical twins.

Material: CD4+ T cells sorted from blood. The chain carries TRBV5-5 and TRBJ2-3, with D uncertain. The TCR comes from a woman between 18 and 29 years old in good health. Here the CDR3 reads CASRPGPSTDTQYF. The CDR3 nucleotides read TGTGCCAGCAGACCGGGTCCTAGCACAGATACGCAGTATTTT.